Listed below are T cell receptor beta chains from one sample, sequenced in a study of blood T cell repertoires in COVID-19. Some clones are missing from TCRdb's copy, which holds only in-frame ones; the method was immunoSEQ multiplex PCR. The table has 150,000 to 160,000 clones, more than 85% seen once. The sequenced sample consisted of peripheral blood. The receptor source for this set is a woman between 70 and 85 years old with acute or convalescent COVID-19. The CDR3 runs from the conserved cysteine through the conserved F or W. The D gene is left open where the match is weak.

v_gene	j_gene	d_gene	CDR3nt	CDR3aa
TRBV6-5	TRBJ1-3	NA	TGTGCCAGCAGTTCGGGAGTCCCCCTCTCTGGAAACACCATATATTTT	CASSSGVPLSGNTIYF
TRBV7-9	TRBJ2-2	NA	TGTGCCAGCAGCTTAGGCTCAGGCTTGAACACCGGGGAGCTGTTTTTT	CASSLGSGLNTGELFF
TRBV7-8	TRBJ1-4	NA	TGTGCCAGCAGCTTAAGACTGGGAGATTGGAAACTGTTTTTT	CASSLRLGDWKLFF
TRBV29-1	TRBJ2-3	TRBD1	TGCAGCGAAGGACAGGGAGGAGATACGCAGTATTTT	CSEGQGGDTQYF
TRBV5-1	TRBJ1-1	NA	TGCGCCAGCAGCTTGGTAAGCGGGACACTGAACACTGAAGCTTTCTTT	CASSLVSGTLNTEAFF
TRBV7-3	TRBJ2-3	NA	TGTGCCAGCAGCCCCTGGGCTACGCGGAGCAGGGGTACGCAGTATTTT	CASSPWATRSRGTQYF
TRBV4-2	TRBJ2-1	TRBD2	TGTGCCAGCAGCCAATATTGGGGGGGTCCCACTGAGCAGTTCTTC	CASSQYWGGPTEQFF
TRBV11-2	TRBJ1-1	NA	TGTGCCAGCAGGGTAAGGGACAAGGGGACTGAAGCTTTCTTT	CASRVRDKGTEAFF
TRBV5-1	TRBJ1-2	NA	TGCGCCAGCAGCTTGGGAGCCACTAACTATGGCTACACCTTC	CASSLGATNYGYTF
TRBV7-9	TRBJ2-3	TRBD2	TGTGCCAGCGCCTCCGGGGGGACAGATACGCAGTATTTT	CASASGGTDTQYF